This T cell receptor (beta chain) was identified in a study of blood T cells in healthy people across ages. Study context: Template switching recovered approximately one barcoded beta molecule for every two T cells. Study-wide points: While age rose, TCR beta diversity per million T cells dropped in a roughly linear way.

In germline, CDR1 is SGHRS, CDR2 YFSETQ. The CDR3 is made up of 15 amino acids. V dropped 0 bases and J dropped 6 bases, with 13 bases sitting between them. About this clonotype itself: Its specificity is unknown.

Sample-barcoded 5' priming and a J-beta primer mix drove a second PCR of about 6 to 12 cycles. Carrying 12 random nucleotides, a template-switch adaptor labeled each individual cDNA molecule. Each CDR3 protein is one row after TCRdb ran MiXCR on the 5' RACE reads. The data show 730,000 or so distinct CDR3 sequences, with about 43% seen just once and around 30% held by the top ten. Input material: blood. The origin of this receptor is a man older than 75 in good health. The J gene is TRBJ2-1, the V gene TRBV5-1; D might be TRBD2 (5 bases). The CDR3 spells CASSLESGMGNEQFF. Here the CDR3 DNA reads TGCGCCAGCAGCTTGGAGTCGGGAATGGGCAATGAGCAGTTCTTC. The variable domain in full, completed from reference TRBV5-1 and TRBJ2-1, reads KAGVTQTPRYLIKTRGQQVTLSCSPISGHRSVSWYQQTPGQGLQFLFEYFSETQRNKGNFPGRFSGRQFSNSRSEMNVSTLELGDSALYLCASSLESGMGNEQFFGPGTRLTVL.